The rows below give T cell receptor beta chains drawn from one sample of a study of T cell clones after liver transplantation. Measured with immunoSEQ multiplex PCR; TCRdb has only the in-frame clones, and not every one. The table records about 50,000 clones, 55% to 75% of them present only once. Sequences were derived from CD4+ T cells from blood, sampled about 56 months after liver transplant. Every receptor here comes from a human patient who received a liver transplant. Some of the T cells might come from the graft donor. CDR3s include the opening cysteine and the closing phenylalanine or tryptophan. A D gene is named only where the DNA matches it firmly. Expanded clones are given a class, and other clones once, few, many or no size at all.

>TRBD2|few|TRBJ2-1|TRBV19
CASKLAGTNEQFF
TGTGCCAGTAAACTAGCGGGGACCAATGAGCAGTTCTTC
>.|.|TRBJ1-1|TRBV10-2
CASSEGSLTEAFF
TGCGCCAGCAGTGAGGGAAGTCTCACTGAAGCTTTCTTT
>TRBD2|.|TRBJ2-1|TRBV7-3
CASSLGLAGARGQFF
TGTGCCAGCAGCCTTGGACTAGCGGGGGCCCGGGGACAGTTCTTC
>.|.|TRBJ2-7|TRBV7-2
CASSLSGYEQYF
TGTGCCAGCAGCTTATCGGGGTACGAGCAGTACTTC
>.|.|TRBJ2-6|TRBV5-1
CASNEGLGANVLTF
TGCGCCAGCAATGAGGGGCTTGGGGCCAACGTCCTGACTTTC
>.|once|TRBJ1-2|TRBV6-6
CASAARTYGYTF
TGTGCCAGCGCCGCGAGGACCTATGGCTACACCTTC
>.|.|TRBJ2-1|TRBV1
CTSRRSSVGQGAYNEQFF
.
>TRBD1|.|TRBJ2-5|TRBV7-2
CASSSRQGFYQETQYF
TGTGCCAGCAGCTCCAGACAGGGTTTTTACCAAGAGACCCAGTACTTC
>.|few|TRBJ1-2|TRBV10-3
CAISEEGTYGYTF
TGTGCCATCAGTGAGGAGGGTACCTATGGCTACACCTTC
>.|.|TRBJ2-5|TRBV2
CASSSRRQATVGSQYF
TGTGCCAGCAGTTCCCGGAGGCAGGCCACAGTAGGTTCCCAGTACTTC
>.|.|TRBJ2-7|TRBV7-8
CASSLVPVSSYEQYF
TGTGCCAGCAGCTTAGTGCCAGTAAGCTCCTACGAGCAGTACTTC
>TRBD1|.|TRBJ1-5|TRBV7-9
CASSPLGGRNSNQPQHF
TGTGCCAGCAGCCCATTAGGGGGCAGAAATAGCAATCAGCCCCAGCATTTT
>.|.|TRBJ1-6|TRBV7-2
CASNQGGPSPLHF
TGTGCCAGCAACCAAGGTGGGCCTTCACCCCTCCACTTT